The 7 T cell receptor beta chains reported below all come from one sample, sequenced in a study of regulatory T cells in long-lasting Graves disease. CDR3 regions were amplified by Arm-PCR using iRepertoire HTBI primers to build TCR beta libraries. TCRdb re-analysed the multiplex PCR reads in MiXCR, keeping a single row per CDR3 protein. The repertoire holds some 370,000 distinct CDR3 sequences, with about 12% as singletons. The time point: newly diagnosed GD, antithyroid drugs for less than 3 months. PBMC-extracted RNA yielded the TCR library. The sample was also linked to a second study, of T cells in Graves' hyperthyroidism and ophthalmopathy.

The material was peripheral blood mononuclear cells (PBMCs), obtained at new diagnosis, from a patient treated with antithyroid drugs. Receptors originate from a woman younger than 35 with Graves disease.

There are many counts of this clonotype. The V call is TRBV7-3, the J call TRBJ1-1; 7 nucleotides agree with TRBD1. CDR3 length: 15 residues. CDR1 and CDR2 (germline): SGHTA, FQGTGA. With 4 bases clipped from V and 0 bases from J, the junction kept 5 bases outside the gene matches. CDR3 nucleotide sequence: TGTGCCAGCAGCTACGACAGGGAGTTGAACACTGAAGCTTTCTTT. It codes for CASSYDRELNTEAFF.

V gene TRBV28 combines with J gene TRBJ1-2, with D perhaps TRBD1 (6 bases). The V gene lost 4 bases and the J gene lost 6 bases, with 12 bases spanning the gap. In germline, CDR1 is MDHEN, CDR2 SYDVKM. This CDR3 has 13 residues. This CDR3 reads CASSSQGFDGYTF. The CDR3 DNA reads as TGTGCCAGCAGTTCACAGGGATTCGATGGCTACACCTTC.

Worth noting for this clonotype: Since a far larger clone is one base different, this is likely a read error. The chain recombines TRBV5-6 with TRBJ2-5, with D possibly matching TRBD2 (5 bases). Germline CDR1 reads SGHDT; CDR2 reads YYEEEE. The CDR3 length is 16 residues. V was shortened by 4 bases and J by 11 bases, with 27 bases between the two germline ends. This chain's CDR3 is CASSTQLGNRRDEQYF. As DNA, the CDR3 is TGTGCCAGCAGCACCCAATTGGGAAATCGCCGGGATGAGCAGTACTTC.

This clonotype came up many times. This chain links TRBV6-2 or TRBV6-3 with TRBJ2-2; D call uncertain. From germline, CDR1 is MNHEY and CDR2 SVGEGT. Between the trimmed V and J ends, which lost 2 bases and 6 bases, there was a span of 10 bases. The CDR3 is made up of 14 amino acids. CDR3 sequence (DNA): TGTGCCAGCAGTTACGGTGTGGGGTCCGGGGAGCTGTTTTTT. This encodes CASSYGVGSGELFF.

In its sample, this clonotype was seen a few times. The chain links TRBV11-2 to TRBJ1-4; D is possibly TRBD1 (6 bases). Germline V gene data show CDR1 as SGHAT and CDR2 as FQNNGV. The CDR3 spans 17 residues. With 4 bases removed from V and 7 bases from J, the gap between germline ends came to 22 bases. The DNA of the CDR3 is TGTGCCAGCAGCTGGGGATGGGGGCGGCGATATAGTGAAAAACTGTTTTTT. Residues: CASSWGWGRRYSEKLFF.

This clonotype has a count of ten or more. The chain combines TRBV28 with TRBJ2-7; possibly TRBD1 or TRBD2 for D (5 bases each). Trimming stripped 6 bases from V and 0 bases from J, with 15 bases between. Germline values: CDR1 MDHEN, CDR2 SYDVKM. The CDR3 sequence is 15 residues long. The CDR3 protein is CASSPFGDVSYEQYF. Written as DNA, the CDR3 is TGTGCCAGCAGCCCCTTCGGGGACGTCTCCTACGAGCAGTACTTC.

This clonotype came up a few times. The chain carries TRBV20-1 and TRBJ1-5, with 7 bases fitting TRBD1. Unmatched junction bases numbered 3, after V lost 6 bases and J lost 4 bases. This CDR3 spans 12 amino acids. Per the germline V gene, CDR1 is DFQATT and CDR2 is SNEGSKA (reference sequence). CDR3 region: CSAGQENQPQHF. The CDR3 region has the DNA TGCAGTGCCGGACAGGAGAATCAGCCCCAGCATTTT.